This TCR beta chain was sequenced for a study of human T cells and chemical hapten exposure. TCRdb independently ran MiXCR on the RACE reads; one entry per CDR3 protein. The table shows 90,000 or so distinct CDR3 sequences, with around 8.8% occurring only once. The CDR3 extends over 11 amino acids. V was clipped by 6 bases and J by 1 base, with 6 bases between them. Germline values: CDR1 SQVTM, CDR2 ANQGSEA. This sample's time point: pre-sensitization, week 0. Documented treatment: therapeutic diphenylcyclopropenone sensitization with weekly scalp DPC. Sample donors consisted of patients with alopecia, aged 18 to 70 years, who were suitable for DPC.

Sample: whole blood, taken in connection with sensitization to the hapten diphenylcyclopropenone (DPC). V gene TRBV29-1 combines with J gene TRBJ1-1; D remains unclear. The sequence was obtained from a man aged 40-55 years with alopecia areata. Some clones in this sample may be carry-over from other donors' samples. Written as DNA, the CDR3 is TGCAGCGTGACATCGAACACTGAAGCTTTCTTT. Translating it yields CSVTSNTEAFF. The variable domain in full, completed from reference TRBV29-1 and TRBJ1-1, reads SAVISQKPSRDICQRGTSLTIQCQVDSQVTMMFWYRQQPGQSLTLIATANQGSEATYESGFVIDKFPISRPNLTFSTLTVSNMSPEDSSIYLCSVTSNTEAFFGQGTRLTVV.